This T cell receptor beta chain was retrieved from a study of regulatory T cells in long-lasting Graves disease. Study observations and caveats: There was favoring of TRBV28, TRBJ1-2 and TRBJ2-5 in persistent disease. Persistent-disease Graves' patients showed less TCR diversity than new cases.

Sample time point: persistent/refractory GD, antithyroid drugs over 5 years with positive TRAb. PBMC RNA served as the TCR library source. One endocrinology department in Xi'an, China, was where patients came from. Nine milliliters of peripheral blood went into EDTA tubes. Construction of TCR beta libraries relied on iRepertoire HTBI primers and on Arm-PCR targeting CDR3 regions. MiXCR was run by TCRdb on the multiplex PCR reads, yielding one entry per CDR3 protein. In the table there are a few hundred thousand distinct CDR3 sequences, around a quarter of which are singletons. J was trimmed by 2 bases and V by 0 bases; bases with no gene match: 10. Germline V gene data show CDR1 as SGDLS and CDR2 as YYNGEE. The CDR3 length is 17 residues. This clonotype was found a few times. The antigen remains unidentified.

The origin of this receptor is a female donor with Graves disease. The V and J genes are TRBV9 and TRBJ1-2; 7 bases fit TRBD1. Sequencing was performed on peripheral blood mononuclear cells (PBMCs), taken when the disease was refractory, from a patient treated with antithyroid drugs. CDR3: CASSVVEEDRNNYGYTF. CDR3 DNA: TGTGCCAGCAGCGTAGTCGAAGAGGACAGGAACAACTATGGCTACACCTTC.